Each of the 6 T cell receptor beta chains below was sequenced from the same sample in a study of CD8+ T cells in alopecia areata. Treatment noted: oral pan-JAK inhibitor, 5-10 mg twice daily. RNA was isolated and reverse transcribed to cDNA, the sequencing template. Method: immunoSEQ multiplex PCR; TCRdb's copy keeps in-frame clones and lacks some. The top ten hold around 15% of the sample, which has around 100,000 clones, roughly 60% seen once. Specimen: CD8+ T cells sorted from blood, collected at approximately week 56, from a patient treated with tofacitinib. These receptor sequences come from a human donor with alopecia areata.

This chain uses TRBV6-5 with TRBJ2-3; TRBD2 agrees at 9 bases. The CDR3 consists of 13 residues. The V and J ends lost 8 bases and 3 bases, in that order; junction bases with no gene match: 3. Per germline, CDR1 MNHEY and CDR2 SVGAGI. The DNA for the CDR3 is TGTGCCAGCGGGACTAGCCGGACAGATACGCAGTATTTT. Protein sequence: CASGTSRTDTQYF.

The chain has TRBV5-7 and TRBJ2-4, with D perhaps TRBD1 or TRBD2 (5 bases each). TRBV5-7 is annotated as an ORF whose role is uncertain. The length of the CDR3 is 15 residues. Trimming took 2 bases from V and 5 from J, leaving 14 bases between them. The chain's CDR3 is CASSFPPGRQNIQYF. CDR3 DNA: TGTGCCAGCAGCTTCCCACCGGGACGGCAAAACATTCAGTACTTC.

This clone showed up just a few times. This chain links TRBV9 with TRBJ2-2, with 7 bases matching TRBD1. J lost 7 bases, V lost 4 bases, and 10 bases had no gene match. The length of the CDR3 is 15 residues. The germline gives CDR1 SGDLS, CDR2 YYNGEE. The CDR3 loop reads CASSPRDSINGELFF. CDR3 nucleotide sequence: TGTGCCAGCAGCCCGAGGGACAGTATAAACGGGGAGCTGTTTTTT. The variable domain in full, completed from reference TRBV9 and TRBJ2-2, reads DSGVTQTPKHLITATGQRVTLRCSPRSGDLSVYWYQQSLDQGLQFLIQYYNGEERAKGNILERFSAQQFPDLHSELNLSSLELGDSALYFCASSPRDSINGELFFGEGSRLTVL.

This clone was seen a few times. The J gene is TRBJ1-5, the V gene TRBV6-5, with TRBD1 identical over 7 bases. There are 15 residues in the CDR3. With 6 bases clipped from V and 1 base from J, the junction kept 6 bases outside the gene matches. The germline gives CDR1 MNHEY, CDR2 SVGAGI. CDR3 bases: TGTGCCAGCAGCCCCCGACAGGGAAGCAATCAGCCCCAGCATTTT. It is translated as CASSPRQGSNQPQHF.

The chain combines TRBV9 with TRBJ1-4; 9 positions agree with TRBD1. There are 16 residues in the CDR3. The ends lost 4 bases at V and 6 bases at J; junction bases unmatched: 10. CDR1 and CDR2 from the germline V gene are SGDLS and YYNGEE. CDR3 sequence: CASSPHFGTGHEKLFF. The CDR3 coding sequence is TGTGCCAGCAGCCCGCATTTCGGGACAGGGCATGAAAAACTGTTTTTT.

This rearrangement joins TRBV9 to TRBJ1-6; TRBD1 might be the D (6 bases). V was shortened by 0 bases and J by 0 bases, with 13 bases between the two germline ends. Germline CDR1 and CDR2: SGDLS and YYNGEE. CDR3 length: 18 residues. The CDR3 DNA follows: TGTGCCAGCAGCGTAGGGGCAGGGGCGAGCTCCTATAATTCACCCCTCCACTTT. Amino acids: CASSVGAGASSYNSPLHF.